This T cell receptor (beta chain) was sequenced for a study of CD8+ T cells in alopecia areata (dated by TCRdb to 2016 to 2018). General notes on the study: The treated patients took part in an open-label pilot trial in which moderate-to-severe alopecia areata was treated with oral tofacitinib at 5 to 10 mg twice daily. The SALT score, which quantifies the percentage of affected scalp surface area, was used to measure disease severity in treated patients. Scalp clonality was compared among normal scalp (n=4), patchy alopecia areata scalp (n=8), and alopecia totalis/universalis scalp (n=8). Scalp tissue and sorted CD4+ and CD8+ peripheral blood T cells from patchy and totalis/universalis alopecia areata patients and from healthy controls were covered by human TCRbeta sequencing. Patients on tofacitinib were biopsied at baseline and after 4 and 24 weeks of treatment, and several of the patients also had a later scalp biopsy. immunoSEQ multiplex PCR using 35 Vbeta forward primers and 13 Jbeta reverse primers was used to amplify TCRbeta CDR3 regions. To study T cell clonal expansion in alopecia areata, the researchers applied high-throughput TCRbeta sequencing to both the C3H/HeJ mouse model and human patients. The RNA source kit depended on sample type: the PAXgene miRNA kit for fixed scalp, the miRNeasy kit for PBMCs, and the RNeasy kit for mouse skin. Tofacitinib was administered for 6 to 18 months, and 6 months of follow-up off drug were then conducted to assess delayed response and recurrence. The investigation overall reported the following: Because the treated cohort was small and included a single nonresponder, larger studies are needed to assess links between baseline CD8+ expansion and response. Shared TCR sequences between patients were less evident than in mice, which may be partly attributable to HLA diversity in the patient population. Scalp clonality and the number of expanded CD8+ clones among the top 100 scalp clones were significantly decreased by tofacitinib. Scalp TCR repertoire analysis is complicated because resident alphabeta T cells in normal human skin are also sequenced, whereas mouse skin is dominated by gammadelta T cells. Lesional scalp, especially in alopecia totalis/universalis, showed higher clonality and more expanded CD8+ clones than normal scalp, suggesting antigenic drive. During tofacitinib treatment, many expanded lesional clones stuck around in both scalp and blood, and this persistence may partly explain why relapse happens after treatment is stopped.

On this clone itself: The target of this receptor is not known. Base qualities are missing; no much larger clone stands one base away.

This specimen's time point label, interpreted: four to five weeks on oral tofacitinib. The treatment or condition label here, explained by the study, means: oral pan-JAK inhibitor, 5-10 mg twice daily. Lesional scalp punch biopsies and peripheral blood were collected from alopecia areata patients. After PBMCs were isolated by density centrifugation and stained for CD3, CD4 and CD8, a FACSAria was used to sort CD4+ and CD8+ T cells. Receptor libraries were prepared by the immunoSEQ multiplex PCR assay. To provide template for TCR sequencing, every sample had RNA extracted and reverse transcribed into cDNA. First-strand cDNA was synthesized using SuperScript III with a 2:1 mix of oligo-dT and random hexamers. Amplification bias was assessed with a synthetic immune receptor repertoire, and residual bias was removed computationally. Per the authors' processing: Raw reads were preprocessed to remove errors, and CDR3 was defined according to IMGT conventions as the region from the conserved cysteine to phenylalanine. Clonality was computed as 1 minus the Shannon entropy, with the entropy normalized by log2 of the number of productive unique TCRs. Whether scalp clones were CD4 or CD8 was inferred by matching scalp TCRbeta sequences against CD4 and CD8 repertoires sorted from blood. This immuneACCESS table, as held by TCRdb, lists in-frame sequences with V and J called but not all clones. Of the missing ones, under half trace to an unresolved V gene in checked studies; the others have no known cause. The DNA gave D and trimming, while V, J and clone size come from that table. This sample holds 200,000 to 250,000 clones; about three fifths were observed only once. The top ten clones comprise roughly 4.2% of the sample.

This TCR was recovered from a human donor with alopecia areata. The specimen was CD4+ T cells sorted from blood, collected at week 4, from a patient treated with tofacitinib.

At the DNA level, the sequence is TGTGCCAGCAGCTCAGAAACGCAGGGCTACACCTTC. Its protein reads: CASSSETQGYTF. The rearranged segments are TRBV7-9 and TRBJ1-2; the D gene identity is not certain. The CDR3 sequence holds 12 residues, the cysteine and phenylalanine included. Kept here is only the CDR3 DNA, which spans 36 bases and is read in frame from base 1. Sequences SEHNR (CDR1) and FQNEAQ (CDR2) are obtained from the germline V gene (reference sequence). The V and J ends are trimmed by 4 bases and 8 bases, leaving 11 bases between them. When the CDR3 is completed using the reference TRBV7-9 and TRBJ1-2 genes on either side, the full variable domain is DTGVSQNPRHKITKRGQNVTFRCDPISEHNRLYWYRQTLGQGPEFLTYFQNEAQLEKSRLLSDRFSAERPKGSFSTLEIQRTEQGDSAMYLCASSSETQGYTFGSGTRLTVV.